These 7 T cell receptor beta chains were all obtained from the same sample, sequenced in a study of cytomegalovirus exposure and HLA in healthy donors. It was with 60 Vbeta and 13 Jbeta primers that the PCR ran. TCRdb's table, derived via immunoSEQ multiplex PCR, lists solely in-frame clones and lacks some. The sample yields fewer than 250,000 clones, 81% seen once. Sample: PBMCs. The receptors were sampled from a man in his forties or fifties in good health and CMV-seropositive.

The chain recombines TRBV15 with TRBJ1-1, with a weak D call TRBD1 (6 bases). Trimming left V 5 bases short and J 0 bases short, with 16 bases between. The CDR3 sequence is 16 residues long. The V gene's germline CDR1 is LNHNV and CDR2 YYDKDF (reference sequence). The CDR3 is CATSLGAKVVNTEAFF. The CDR3 DNA reads as TGTGCCACCAGCTTGGGGGCCAAGGTGGTGAACACTGAAGCTTTCTTT.

The chain couples TRBV5-6 to TRBJ1-5; possibly TRBD1 for D (6 bases). V gave up 0 bases and J gave up 7 bases, with 14 bases separating them. Germline assignment: CDR1 SGHDT and CDR2 YYEEEE. CDR3 size: 15 residues. CDR3 sequence (DNA): TGTGCCAGCAGCTTGGCCAGGGGTGTGGGGCAGCCCCAGCATTTT. Residues: CASSLARGVGQPQHF.

The chain employs TRBV7-9 and TRBJ2-7; TRBD1 matches at 7 bases. The CDR3 has 16 amino acids. Germline V CDR1 and CDR2: SEHNR, FQNEAQ (reference sequence). V trimming: 4 bases; J trimming: 1 base; junction bases outside the gene matches: 10. The CDR3 DNA reads as TGTGCCAGCAGCTCGACAGGGCCCTCACATTCCTACGAGCAGTACTTC. This translates into CASSSTGPSHSYEQYF.

A single count supports this clone. V and J are TRBV5-1 and TRBJ2-1; TRBD2 matches 8 bases. The V gene end was trimmed by 4 bases and the J gene end by 3 bases; junction bases not matched to a gene: 9. The CDR3 extends over 16 amino acids. The germline V gene has CDR1 SGHRS and CDR2 YFSETQ. The CDR3 here is CASSPSGAGVYNEQFF. In DNA, the CDR3 is TGCGCCAGCAGCCCCTCGGGAGCGGGAGTCTACAATGAGCAGTTCTTC.

This chain uses TRBV11-2 with TRBJ1-1; weak D call: TRBD1 (5 bases). The V gene's germline CDR1 is SGHAT and CDR2 FQNNGV. The V and J ends lost 0 bases and 1 base respectively, with 12 bases between them. The CDR3 is made up of 16 amino acids. The CDR3 loop reads CASSLDQGIGNTEAFF. CDR3 in DNA: TGTGCCAGCAGCTTAGATCAGGGAATAGGGAACACTGAAGCTTTCTTT.

The chain has TRBV28 and TRBJ1-2; 9 nucleotides line up with TRBD1. Germline loops: CDR1 MDHEN, CDR2 SYDVKM. The CDR3 loop spans 14 amino acids. The V and J ends lost 2 bases and 7 bases, in that order; junction bases with no gene match: 5. This CDR3 reads CASSLTQGAGGYTF. CDR3 bases: TGTGCCAGCAGTTTAACACAGGGGGCGGGTGGCTACACCTTC.

This chain links TRBV5-1 with TRBJ1-1, with unresolved D. The CDR3 covers 17 residues. Germline CDR1 SGHRS, CDR2 YFSETQ. V lost 0 bases and J 1 base, leaving 16 bases between the germline ends. This CDR3 reads CASSLGGPPRGNTEAFF. The CDR3 region has the DNA TGCGCCAGCAGCTTGGGCGGCCCACCCCGGGGGAACACTGAAGCTTTCTTT.